The rows below give T cell receptor beta chains drawn from one sample of a study of CD8 T cells in ankylosing spondylitis. TCRdb reanalysed the 5' RACE reads using MiXCR and keeps one entry per CDR3 protein. The sample consists of some 240,000 distinct CDR3 sequences, 15% to 20% of them appearing once. The sample taken for sequencing was blood, either unsorted or a sorted T cell fraction (not recorded which). The source of these receptors is a male donor with ankylosing spondylitis or in good health (not recorded which). CDR3s leave out the opening cysteine and the closing phenylalanine or tryptophan.

v_call	cdr3_length	cdr3_aa
TRBV29-1	14	SVPKAREGHTGELF
TRBV7-2	12	ASRPTGKPYEQY
TRBV12-3/TRBV12-4	12	ASSLQARFDEQY
TRBV2	14	ASSGATSGRTDTQY
TRBV7-9	14	ASSSNRDRGFYEQY
TRBV24-1	12	AADRGRLQNIQY
TRBV12-3/TRBV12-4	11	ASSPLPRETQY
TRBV27	13	ASSLGQTAYLEQY
TRBV19	13	ASTPFVSGANVLT
TRBV20-1	11	SAQGPSTDTQY
TRBV3-1	14	ASSHTGTRNTGELF
TRBV5-1	13	ASSPGTGMADTQY
TRBV27	13	ASSPSGTGFTEAF
TRBV12-3/TRBV12-4	12	ASSFLAENYGYT
TRBV29-1	12	SVELAGVSYEQY
TRBV7-6	11	ASSLGLAGGQF
TRBV7-7	16	ASSLYPGLGSGANVLT
TRBV27	12	ASRNTGDYNEQF
TRBV6-2/TRBV6-3	12	ASSFLTGDYGYT
TRBV6-4	10	ASSDGGNGAF
TRBV12-3/TRBV12-4	12	ASSTTSGYNEQF
TRBV15	12	ATSRQARGHEQY